The 31 T cell receptor beta chains presented below share a single source sample, sequenced in a study of post-analysis software for immune sequencing data. Study outcomes and limitations: TRBV segments more frequent in patients than in controls numbered roughly 5 and included TRBV5-6, TRBV5-1 and TRBV20-1.

Unique molecular identifiers featured in each of the TCR beta cDNA libraries. Via MiXCR, TCRdb re-called the PCR reads, giving one row per CDR3 protein. This table has more than 500,000 distinct CDR3 sequences, under 40% appearing once. For these TCRs, the target antigens are not known. Specimen: blood. All receptors derive from a girl aged 2 to 17 with multiple sclerosis.

The chain is built from TRBV9 and TRBJ1-2, with a weak D call TRBD1 (6 bases). This CDR3 region has 16 residues. Between the trimmed V and J ends, which lost 4 bases and 4 bases, there was a span of 20 bases. Germline V CDR1 and CDR2: SGDLS, YYNGEE. The CDR3 sequence is CASSPGTSAPFYGYTF. The CDR3 DNA reads as TGTGCCAGCAGCCCCGGGACATCAGCTCCTTTCTATGGCTACACCTTC.

The V gene is TRBV29-1, the J gene TRBJ2-1; D is unresolved. Trimming removed 7 bases from V and 0 bases from J, with 16 bases in between. Looked up from germline, CDR1 is SQVTM and CDR2 is ANQGSEA. The CDR3 runs 15 residues. CDR3 in amino acids: CSGILVKSSYNEQFF. DNA of the CDR3: TGCAGCGGAATTTTGGTTAAGAGCTCCTACAATGAGCAGTTCTTC.

The rearrangement joins TRBV5-6 to TRBJ2-1, with unresolved D. The germline V and J ends were trimmed by 3 bases and 6 bases, with 19 bases remaining between them. From germline, CDR1 is SGHDT and CDR2 YYEEEE. The CDR3 has 16 residues. This CDR3 reads CASSYLVGRSTNEQFF. DNA of the CDR3: TGTGCCAGCAGCTACCTTGTGGGCCGGTCAACCAATGAGCAGTTCTTC.

The chain employs TRBV7-9 and TRBJ2-7; 7 nucleotides line up with TRBD2. CDR1 and CDR2 from the germline V gene are SEHNR and FQNEAQ (reference sequence). J lost 2 bases, V lost 4 bases, and 8 bases had no gene match. CDR3 length: 15 residues. In nucleotides, the CDR3 is TGTGCCAGCAGCTCGGAGCGGGGACGGGCCTACGAGCAGTACTTC. Translating gives CASSSERGRAYEQYF.

This clonotype was seen ten or more times. The V call is TRBV15, the J call TRBJ1-6, with D hard to call. CDR3 length equals 13 residues. The germline V gene has CDR1 LNHNV and CDR2 YYDKDF (reference sequence). Trimming took off 3 bases at V and 6 bases at J, with 6 bases between the two ends. This chain's CDR3 is CATSRNTNSPLHF. CDR3 DNA: TGTGCCACCAGCAGGAATACTAATTCACCCCTCCACTTT. The full variable domain, completed using reference TRBV15 and TRBJ1-6, is DAMVIQNPRYQVTQFGKPVTLSCSQTLNHNVMYWYQQKSSQAPKLLFHYYDKDFNNEADTPDNFQSRRPNTSFCFLDIRSPGLGDTAMYLCATSRNTNSPLHFGNGTRLTVT.

The chain employs TRBV18 and TRBJ2-3; no reliable D call. CDR1 is KGHSH, CDR2 LQKENI, per germline. Trimming left V 6 bases short and J 5 bases short, with 12 bases between. This CDR3 region has 13 residues. For the CDR3, the DNA is TGTGCCAGCTCTCGACCTGTTGTAGATACGCAGTATTTT. Residues: CASSRPVVDTQYF.

J is TRBJ2-1 and V is TRBV12-3 or TRBV12-4, with 9 bases that match TRBD2. The length of the CDR3 is 15 residues. V lost 0 bases and J lost 6; bases outside the gene matches: 3. This chain's CDR3 is CASSLAAGGSNEQFF. CDR3 nucleotides: TGTGCCAGCAGTTTAGCGGCGGGGGGGAGCAATGAGCAGTTCTTC.

The chain couples TRBV29-1 to TRBJ2-3, with a tentative D call TRBD1 (6 bases). The CDR3 consists of 13 residues. Per germline, CDR1 SQVTM and CDR2 ANQGSEA. V was shortened by 4 bases and J by 2 bases, with 10 bases between the two germline ends. The CDR3 here is CSVGQVLTDTQYF. Written as DNA, the CDR3 is TGCAGCGTTGGACAGGTACTCACAGATACGCAGTATTTT.

This clonotype has a handful of counts. The chain recombines TRBV11-2 with TRBJ2-3; a weak D match, TRBD1 (6 bases). Deletions cut 5 bases from V and 1 base from J, with 13 bases between. The germline V gene has CDR1 SGHAT and CDR2 FQNNGV. This CDR3 is 15 amino acids long. The CDR3 DNA sequence: TGTGCCAGCAGCCAACAGGGCCTCCGCACAGATACGCAGTATTTT. Translated: CASSQQGLRTDTQYF.

V usage is TRBV6-5 and J usage is TRBJ1-5; TRBD1 matches at 7 bases. CDR3 length equals 13 residues. CDR1 MNHEY and CDR2 SVGAGI come from the germline V gene. V shed 6 bases and J 11 bases; nucleotides not matched to a gene: 10. The CDR3 nucleotides read TGTGCCAGCAGCCAAGGGGGCCTATCGGCCCAGCATTTT. This codes for CASSQGGLSAQHF.

Here the CDR3 DNA reads TGCGCCAGCAGCTTGGTATCGGGGGAGGGGAACATTCAGTACTTC. Its translation: CASSLVSGEGNIQYF. This chain joins TRBV5-1 and TRBJ2-4, with 7 bases fitting TRBD2. The CDR3 runs to 15 residues. Trimming cost V 0 bases and J 7 bases; bases outside gene matches: 7. Germline V lookup: CDR1 SGHRS, CDR2 YFSETQ. The full variable domain, rest sourced from reference TRBV5-1 and TRBJ2-4, is KAGVTQTPRYLIKTRGQQVTLSCSPISGHRSVSWYQQTPGQGLQFLFEYFSETQRNKGNFPGRFSGRQFSNSRSEMNVSTLELGDSALYLCASSLVSGEGNIQYFGAGTRLSVL.

This clonotype was detected only a few times. The chain combines TRBV12-3 or TRBV12-4 with TRBJ2-3; perhaps TRBD2 as D (6 bases). V gave up 5 bases and J gave up 13 bases, with 13 bases separating them. The length of the CDR3 is 11 residues. The CDR3: CASSHGTEEYF. The CDR3 DNA is TGTGCCAGCAGTCACGGGACTGAGGAGTATTTT.

The chain carries TRBV29-1 and TRBJ2-3, with D maybe TRBD2 (7 bases). This CDR3 contains 16 residues. V lost 0 bases and J 4 bases, leaving 17 bases between the germline ends. Germline values: CDR1 SQVTM, CDR2 ANQGSEA. The CDR3 bases are TGCAGCGTTGAAGATCTGGCGGGGGCGCCGGCAGATACGCAGTATTTT. Protein product: CSVEDLAGAPADTQYF.

This clonotype was detected a few times. The chain carries TRBV2 and TRBJ2-7; tentative D call: TRBD2 (6 bases). CDR3 length equals 12 residues. V lost 3 bases to trimming and J lost 6 bases, with 9 bases between them. Germline values: CDR1 SNHLY, CDR2 FYNNEI. The CDR3 sequence is CASSETGVEQYF. DNA for the CDR3: TGTGCCAGCAGTGAGACGGGAGTCGAGCAGTACTTC.

The genes are TRBV6-1 and TRBJ2-7; D is uncertain. CDR3 length: 12 amino acids. In germline, CDR1 is MNHNS, CDR2 SASEGT. V was shortened by 5 bases and J by 3 bases, with 8 bases between the two germline ends. CDR3: CASSTSLYEQYF. The CDR3 DNA follows: TGTGCCAGCAGTACCTCACTCTACGAGCAGTACTTC.

The rearrangement joins TRBV7-9 to TRBJ1-1; no definite D call. Trimming removed 2 bases at V and 0 bases at J, with 13 bases between. The CDR3 covers 16 residues. Germline lookup yields CDR1 SEHNR and CDR2 FQNEAQ (reference sequence). The DNA of the CDR3 is TGTGCCAGCAGCTTAAGTCTGACACTTATGAACACTGAAGCTTTCTTT. This sequence encodes CASSLSLTLMNTEAFF.

This clonotype was counted a few times. The chain has TRBV5-5 and TRBJ2-1, with D perhaps TRBD1 (6 bases). Looked up from germline, CDR1 is SGHKS and CDR2 is YYEKEE (reference sequence). Between the trimmed V and J ends, which lost 0 bases and 8 bases, there was a span of 9 bases. CDR3 size: 13 residues. The CDR3 DNA is TGTGCCAGCAGCTTGGACAGGGCCGATGAGCAGTTCTTC. Its translation: CASSLDRADEQFF.

This clonotype occurred a few times. At one end, the junction sequence differs from germline, possibly due to a read error. The chain has TRBV7-2 and TRBJ2-2; possibly TRBD2 for D (5 bases). CDR3 length: 17 residues. Germline V gives CDR1 SGHTA, CDR2 FQGNSA. CDR3 DNA sequence: TGTGCCAGCAGCTCGAGGGTTGGGGTTAGGAACACCGGGGAGCGGTTTTTT. The encoded protein is CASSSRVGVRNTGERFF.

This clonotype was detected ten times or more. V is TRBV6-5 and J is TRBJ1-2; D remains unclear. Between the trimmed V and J ends, which lost 6 bases and 8 bases, there was a span of 10 bases. The CDR3 is 11 residues long. Germline V lookup: CDR1 MNHEY, CDR2 SVGAGI. The CDR3 reads CASSTRWGYTF. CDR3 nucleotide sequence: TGTGCCAGCAGCACCCGTTGGGGCTACACCTTC.

J is TRBJ1-6 and V is TRBV10-2, with D perhaps TRBD1 (5 bases). The V gene's germline CDR1 is WSHSY and CDR2 SAAADI. V dropped 2 bases and J dropped 8 bases, with 7 bases sitting between them. There are 13 residues in the CDR3. The CDR3 loop is CASSEGGDSPLHF. The CDR3 DNA reads TGCGCCAGCAGTGAGGGGGGGGATTCACCCCTCCACTTT.

This clonotype showed up just a few times. This rearrangement joins TRBV12-3 or TRBV12-4 to TRBJ2-5; a possible D gene is TRBD2 (6 bases). The CDR3 consists of 14 residues. V lost 5 bases and J 3 bases, leaving 13 bases between the germline ends. The DNA of the CDR3 is TGTGCCAGCAGTCCTGGCGGGATTGAAGAGACCCAGTACTTC. Protein: CASSPGGIEETQYF.

This sequence joins TRBV2 and TRBJ2-7; D is unclear. Trimming stripped 8 bases from V and 7 bases from J, with 12 bases between. The CDR3 sequence is 11 residues long. Per germline, CDR1 SNHLY and CDR2 FYNNEI. In nucleotides, the CDR3 is TGTGCCAGCTCCCAGTACAATGAGCAGTACTTC. Translating it yields CASSQYNEQYF.

DNA of the CDR3: TGTGCCAGCAGTTTATTTCGGGGGACAGGAACCGCCTACGAGCAGTACTTC. Its translation is CASSLFRGTGTAYEQYF. The V and J genes are TRBV27 and TRBJ2-7, with 8 nucleotides matching TRBD1. Germline CDR1 reads MNHEY; CDR2 reads SMNVEV (reference sequence). CDR3 length: 17 residues. V dropped 1 base and J dropped 2; count of bases not matched to a gene: 10.

The genes are TRBV6-5 and TRBJ2-3, with TRBD2 matching 8 bases. Trimming removed 10 bases from V and 4 bases from J; junction bases left unmatched: 16. The CDR3 runs to 16 residues. CDR1 is MNHEY and CDR2 is SVGAGI in the germline V gene. The DNA of the CDR3 is TGTGCCACCCGGCGGGGGGCTTCCTTTGGGGCAGATACGCAGTATTTT. Its translation is CATRRGASFGADTQYF.

The chain combines TRBV6-5 with TRBJ2-3; the match to TRBD2 covers 8 bases. Trimming cost V 6 bases and J 3 bases; bases outside gene matches: 8. Germline-derived CDR1 and CDR2 are MNHEY and SVGAGI. CDR3 size: 15 residues. The CDR3 loop is CASSRRGGGTDTQYF. The CDR3 region has the DNA TGTGCCAGCAGCCGCCGGGGCGGGGGGACAGATACGCAGTATTTT.

The J gene is TRBJ2-3, the V gene TRBV2; 8 nucleotides line up with TRBD2. The CDR3 spans 18 residues. V shed 2 bases and J 1 base; nucleotides not matched to a gene: 11. Germline V gene data show CDR1 as SNHLY and CDR2 as FYNNEI. The CDR3 is CASSEPPRELAGTDTQYF. The CDR3 DNA is TGTGCCAGCAGTGAACCCCCTCGGGAACTAGCGGGCACAGATACGCAGTATTTT.

There are a few counts of this clonotype. The genes are TRBV24-1 and TRBJ2-3, with 7 bases aligning to TRBD1. This CDR3 has 17 residues. Trimming cost V 1 base and J 1 base; bases outside gene matches: 7. CDR1 and CDR2 from the germline V gene are KGHDR and SFDVKD. CDR3 residues: CATSDLSQGTRTDTQYF. The CDR3 DNA is TGTGCCACCAGTGATTTATCACAGGGGACACGCACAGATACGCAGTATTTT.

This clonotype was detected only once. The chain is built from TRBV6-2 or TRBV6-3 and TRBJ2-1, with TRBD2 as a possible D gene (7 bases). The germline V gene has CDR1 MNHEY and CDR2 SVGEGT. Trimming pared 2 bases from V and 8 bases from J, leaving 19 bases between. The CDR3 is 16 residues long. This CDR3 is CASSYNPDGEGDEQFF. The CDR3 DNA reads as TGTGCCAGCAGTTACAACCCCGACGGGGAGGGGGATGAGCAGTTCTTC.

The table lists this clonotype with a few counts. V and J are TRBV5-1 and TRBJ2-3, with 10 nucleotides matching TRBD1. The germline gives CDR1 SGHRS, CDR2 YFSETQ. The CDR3 totals 15 residues. The ends lost 5 bases at V and 0 bases at J; junction bases unmatched: 3. CDR3 residues: CASSAGQGSTDTQYF. CDR3 coding DNA: TGCGCCAGCAGTGCGGGACAGGGGAGCACAGATACGCAGTATTTT. Full variable domain (missing parts from reference TRBV5-1 and TRBJ2-3): KAGVTQTPRYLIKTRGQQVTLSCSPISGHRSVSWYQQTPGQGLQFLFEYFSETQRNKGNFPGRFSGRQFSNSRSEMNVSTLELGDSALYLCASSAGQGSTDTQYFGPGTRLTVL.

This clonotype was detected a few times. The rearrangement joins TRBV7-9 to TRBJ1-2; D gene uncertain. CDR3 length: 12 amino acids. Germline CDR1 reads SEHNR; CDR2 reads FQNEAQ (reference sequence). V lost 5 bases, J lost 6 bases, and 10 bases lay in between. CDR3 sequence: CASSRMEDGYTF. The CDR3 DNA follows: TGTGCCAGCAGCCGTATGGAAGATGGCTACACCTTC.

Concerning this clonotype: The germline gene is not matched at one end of the junction; a read error may be the cause. The chain has TRBV10-3 and TRBJ2-3; 12 bases line up with TRBD2. Germline CDR1 is ENHRY and CDR2 is SYGVKD. The CDR3 is 17 residues long. The CDR3, as DNA: TGTGCCATCAGTGACCCCCCTAGCGGGGGGGTCACAGATACGCGGTATTTT. Its protein is CAISDPPSGGVTDTRYF.